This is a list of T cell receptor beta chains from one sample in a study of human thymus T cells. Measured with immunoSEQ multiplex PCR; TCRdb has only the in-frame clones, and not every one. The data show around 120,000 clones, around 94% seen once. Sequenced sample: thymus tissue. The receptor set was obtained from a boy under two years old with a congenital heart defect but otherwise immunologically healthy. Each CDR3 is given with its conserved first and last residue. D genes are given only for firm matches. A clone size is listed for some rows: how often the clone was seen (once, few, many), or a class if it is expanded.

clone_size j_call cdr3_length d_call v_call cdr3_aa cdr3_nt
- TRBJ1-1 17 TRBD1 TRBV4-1 CASSQVTTGARDTEAFF TGCGCCAGCAGCCAAGTCACTACAGGGGCGCGGGACACTGAAGCTTTCTTT
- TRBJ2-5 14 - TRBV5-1 CASSLRGSGETQYF TGCGCCAGCAGCCTCCGGGGGAGTGGAGAGACCCAGTACTTC
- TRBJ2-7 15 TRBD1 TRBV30 CAWNHRGRHLYEQYF TGTGCCTGGAATCACAGGGGGCGACACCTCTACGAGCAGTACTTC
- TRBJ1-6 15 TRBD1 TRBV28 CASRAGQGVNSPLHF TGTGCCAGCAGGGCCGGACAGGGGGTGAATTCACCCCTCCACTTT
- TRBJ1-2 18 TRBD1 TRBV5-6 CASSLHGTGARSNYGYTF TGTGCCAGCAGCCTTCACGGGACAGGTGCCAGATCTAACTATGGCTACACCTTC
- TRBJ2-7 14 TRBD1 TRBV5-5 CASSSYRGPGEQYF TGTGCCAGCAGCTCCTACAGGGGGCCGGGCGAGCAGTACTTC
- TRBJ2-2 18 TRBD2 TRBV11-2 CASSSRLAGGKDTGELFF TGTGCCAGCAGCTCCCGGCTGGCGGGGGGGAAAGATACCGGGGAGCTGTTTTTT
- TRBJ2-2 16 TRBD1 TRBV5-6 CASSLGGQQNTGELFF TGTGCCAGCAGCTTAGGGGGACAGCAGAACACCGGGGAGCTGTTTTTT
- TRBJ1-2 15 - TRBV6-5 CASSLKIGGKGSYTF TGTGCCAGCAGTCTAAAAATCGGTGGGAAGGGGAGCTACACCTTC
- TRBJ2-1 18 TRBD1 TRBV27 CASSLRPPQGVVRNEQFF TGTGCCAGCAGTTTAAGACCCCCTCAGGGGGTAGTTCGAAATGAGCAGTTCTTC
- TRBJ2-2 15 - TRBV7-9 CASSLTLVVAGELFF TGTGCCAGCAGCTTAACACTAGTGGTCGCCGGGGAGCTGTTTTTT
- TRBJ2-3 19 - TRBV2 CASSESLGVPEVSTDTQYF TGTGCCAGCAGTGAGAGCTTGGGGGTCCCCGAAGTTAGCACAGATACGCAGTATTTT
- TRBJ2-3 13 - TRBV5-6 CASSPAQTDTQYF TGTGCCAGCAGCCCGGCCCAAACAGATACGCAGTATTTT
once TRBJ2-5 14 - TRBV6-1 CASRTGDQEWTQYF TGTGCCAGCAGGACTGGGGATCAAGAGTGGACCCAGTACTTC
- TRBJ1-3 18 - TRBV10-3 CAISPNREGSLSGNTIYF TGTGCCATCAGTCCCAATAGGGAGGGCTCCCTCTCTGGAAACACCATATATTTT
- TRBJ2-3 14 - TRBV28 CASSLCYGTDTQYF TGTGCCAGCAGTTTATGCTACGGCACAGATACGCAGTATTTT
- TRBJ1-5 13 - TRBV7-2 CASSPRRDQPQHF TGTGCCAGCAGCCCTCGCAGGGATCAGCCCCAGCATTTT
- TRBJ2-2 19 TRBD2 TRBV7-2 CASSLVPSGATPNTGELFF TGTGCCAGCAGCTTAGTCCCTAGCGGCGCTACTCCGAACACCGGGGAGCTGTTTTTT
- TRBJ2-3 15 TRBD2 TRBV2 CASSGSLAGVDTQYF TGTGCCAGCAGTGGTTCCCTAGCGGGGGTTGATACGCAGTATTTT
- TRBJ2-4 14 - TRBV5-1 CASSLARGKNIQYF TGCGCCAGCAGCTTGGCAAGGGGCAAAAACATTCAGTACTTC
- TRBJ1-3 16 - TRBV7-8 CASSPQPRGGGNTIYF TGTGCCAGCAGCCCACAACCGAGGGGGGGTGGAAACACCATATATTTT
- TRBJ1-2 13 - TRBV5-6 CASSLGGAYGYTF TGTGCCAGCAGCTTGGGGGGAGCCTATGGCTACACCTTC
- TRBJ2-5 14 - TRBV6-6 CASSFDREVETQYF TGTGCCAGCAGTTTCGACAGGGAGGTGGAGACCCAGTACTTC
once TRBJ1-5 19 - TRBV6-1 CASSELGPGGQGLNQPQHF TGTGCCAGCAGTGAACTGGGACCGGGGGGGCAGGGCCTAAATCAGCCCCAGCATTTT
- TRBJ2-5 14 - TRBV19 CASNPSLQTETQYF TGTGCCAGTAATCCGTCATTGCAAACAGAGACCCAGTACTTC
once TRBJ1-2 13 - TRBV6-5 CASTGASHYGYTF TGTGCCAGCACGGGAGCCTCCCACTATGGCTACACCTTC
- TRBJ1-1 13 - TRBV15 CATSRVPTGWSFF TGTGCCACCAGCAGAGTCCCGACAGGCTGGTCTTTCTTT
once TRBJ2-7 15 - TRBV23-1 CASSQSGHPGWEQYF TGCGCCAGCAGTCAATCGGGTCACCCGGGGTGGGAGCAGTACTTC
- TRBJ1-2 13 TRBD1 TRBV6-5 CASRDRQGNGYTF TGTGCCAGCAGGGACAGACAGGGTAACGGCTACACCTTC
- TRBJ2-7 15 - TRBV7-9 CASSLEGQWDYEQYF TGTGCCAGCAGCTTAGAGGGTCAATGGGACTACGAGCAGTACTTC